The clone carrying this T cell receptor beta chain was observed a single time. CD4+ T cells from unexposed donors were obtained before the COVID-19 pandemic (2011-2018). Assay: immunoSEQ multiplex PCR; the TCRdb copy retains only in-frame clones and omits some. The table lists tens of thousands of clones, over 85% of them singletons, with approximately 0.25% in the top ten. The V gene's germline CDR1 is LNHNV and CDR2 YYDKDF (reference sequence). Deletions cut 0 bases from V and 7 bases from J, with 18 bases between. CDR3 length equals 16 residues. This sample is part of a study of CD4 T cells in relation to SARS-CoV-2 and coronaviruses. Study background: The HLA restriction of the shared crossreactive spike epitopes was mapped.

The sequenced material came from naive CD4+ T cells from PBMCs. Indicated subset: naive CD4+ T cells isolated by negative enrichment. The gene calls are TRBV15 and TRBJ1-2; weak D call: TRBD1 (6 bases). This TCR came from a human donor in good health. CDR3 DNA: TGTGCCACCAGCAGAGATCCCTATCGGGGGCCAATTGGCTACACCTTC. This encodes CATSRDPYRGPIGYTF. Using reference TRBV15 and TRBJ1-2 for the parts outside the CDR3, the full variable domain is DAMVIQNPRYQVTQFGKPVTLSCSQTLNHNVMYWYQQKSSQAPKLLFHYYDKDFNNEADTPDNFQSRRPNTSFCFLDIRSPGLGDTAMYLCATSRDPYRGPIGYTFGSGTRLTVV.